These 26 T cell receptor beta chains came from one sample sequenced in a study of T cells in Graves' hyperthyroidism and ophthalmopathy. TCR beta CDR3 regions were amplified from RNA transcripts. A set of HTBI primers served as the primers for a first-round RT-PCR of the TCR CDR3. Using its own MiXCR run on the multiplex PCR reads, TCRdb lists one record per CDR3 protein. The sample has around 350,000 distinct CDR3 sequences; over 10% are singletons. Sequences were obtained from blood. The receptors stem from a young woman with Graves' hyperthyroidism.

The gene calls are TRBV20-1 and TRBJ1-5; maybe TRBD1 (6 bases). Trimming took off 3 bases at V and 4 bases at J, with 13 bases between the two ends. The germline CDR1 and CDR2 sequences are DFQATT and SNEGSKA (reference sequence). This CDR3 spans 14 amino acids. CDR3 DNA sequence: TGCAGTGCTAGCCCCGGGACATTTAATCAGCCCCAGCATTTT. It translates to CSASPGTFNQPQHF.

Ten or more counts support this clonotype. This chain uses TRBV7-2 with TRBJ2-5; 8 bases match TRBD2. V shed 4 bases and J 2 bases; nucleotides not matched to a gene: 6. CDR3 length equals 15 residues. Germline assignment: CDR1 SGHTA and CDR2 FQGNSA. CDR3 coding DNA: TGTGCCAGCAGCTCACTAGCGGTTCTTCAAGAGACCCAGTACTTC. Translation: CASSSLAVLQETQYF. Using reference TRBV7-2 and TRBJ2-5 for the parts outside the CDR3, the full variable domain is GAGVSQSPSNKVTEKGKDVELRCDPISGHTALYWYRQSLGQGLEFLIYFQGNSAPDKSGLPSDRFSAERTGGSVSTLTIQRTQQEDSAVYLCASSSLAVLQETQYFGPGTRLLVL.

This clonotype has ten or more counts. CDR3 residues: CSARVFDEQFF. The CDR3 DNA reads TGCAGTGCTAGGGTTTTCGATGAGCAGTTCTTC. The chain recombines TRBV20-1 with TRBJ2-1; the D is unclear. V lost 3 bases and J lost 8, with 8 bases in between. The CDR3 consists of 11 residues. Germline V gene lookup returns CDR1 DFQATT and CDR2 SNEGSKA (reference sequence).

This clonotype was observed at least ten times. The rearrangement joins TRBV6-1 to TRBJ2-6; D might be TRBD2 (6 bases). V was cut by 2 bases and J by 2 bases, with 10 bases left in between. The V gene's germline CDR1 is MNHNS and CDR2 SASEGT. This CDR3 has 16 amino acids. In DNA, the CDR3 is TGTGCCAGCAGTGAATACCCGGGGGCTGGGGCCAACGTCCTGACTTTC. It specifies CASSEYPGAGANVLTF.

This clonotype was seen many times. This rearrangement joins TRBV6-1 to TRBJ1-2; the D gene is possibly TRBD1 (6 bases). From germline, CDR1 is MNHNS and CDR2 SASEGT. CDR3 length: 14 residues. V lost 5 bases to trimming and J lost 7 bases, with 17 bases between them. CDR3 protein: CASSYASEGGGYTF. The CDR3 DNA is TGTGCCAGCAGTTATGCGTCAGAGGGGGGTGGCTACACCTTC.

This clonotype appeared a few times. The chain uses TRBV9 and TRBJ2-7; D gene uncertain. Germline V gene lookup returns CDR1 SGDLS and CDR2 YYNGEE. Trimming removed 3 bases at V and 3 bases at J, with 16 bases between. The CDR3 is 15 amino acids. CDR3 DNA: TGTGCCAGCAGCGGAGACGTTCATCCACTCTACGAGCAGTACTTC. Translated, it gives CASSGDVHPLYEQYF.

This clonotype came up many times. The V and J genes are TRBV27 and TRBJ1-6, with D unresolved. CDR3 size: 17 residues. Germline values: CDR1 MNHEY, CDR2 SMNVEV (reference sequence). Between the trimmed V and J ends, which lost 2 bases and 11 bases, there was a span of 22 bases. CDR3 bases: TGTGCCAGCAGTTTAAACCTCCGGGCGTGGGGTACAACACCCCTCCACTTT. Translation: CASSLNLRAWGTTPLHF.

J is TRBJ2-5 and V is TRBV4-1, with D possibly matching TRBD2 (7 bases). Trimming removed 4 bases from V and 5 bases from J, with 20 bases in between. Germline assignment: CDR1 MGHRA and CDR2 YSYEKL. The length of the CDR3 is 16 residues. The DNA for the CDR3 is TGCGCCAGCAGCCGACCCCAGTGGGGGGGCCGTGAGACCCAGTACTTC. Its translation: CASSRPQWGGRETQYF.

This clonotype was counted at least ten times. V and J are TRBV19 and TRBJ2-3; 8 bases line up with TRBD1. V shed 8 bases and J 3 bases; nucleotides not matched to a gene: 13. The CDR3 spans 16 residues. Germline CDR1 and CDR2: LNHDA and SQIVND (reference sequence). The CDR3, as DNA: TGTGCCAGTTCCTTTGGGGGGACAGGAGGGACAGATACGCAGTATTTT. Translating it yields CASSFGGTGGTDTQYF. Variable domain in full (rest from reference TRBV19 and TRBJ2-3): DGGITQSPKYLFRKEGQNVTLSCEQNLNHDAMYWYRQDPGQGLRLIYYSQIVNDFQKGDIAEGYSVSREKKESFPLTVTSAQKNPTAFYLCASSFGGTGGTDTQYFGPGTRLTVL.

Many counts were recorded for this clonotype. V usage is TRBV12-3 or TRBV12-4 and J usage is TRBJ1-2, with 7 nucleotides matching TRBD1. With V trimmed by 5 bases and J by 9 bases, 9 bases remained unmatched. This CDR3 comprises 13 residues. CDR3 DNA sequence: TGTGCCAGCAGTATCGACAGGGTGGATCGCTACACCTTC. Its protein is CASSIDRVDRYTF.

The chain couples TRBV3-1 to TRBJ2-5; maybe TRBD1 (6 bases). There are 16 residues in the CDR3. Per germline, CDR1 LGHDT and CDR2 YNNKEL (reference sequence). The V and J ends lost 0 bases and 5 bases respectively, with 16 bases between them. In nucleotides, the CDR3 is TGTGCCAGCAGCCAAGATGGGCAGGGGTACGAGGAGACCCAGTACTTC. This codes for CASSQDGQGYEETQYF.

This clonotype was picked up many times. The chain has TRBV27 and TRBJ2-7; tentative D call: TRBD1 (5 bases). Germline loops: CDR1 MNHEY, CDR2 SMNVEV (reference sequence). The CDR3 extends over 14 amino acids. Trimming removed 6 bases from V and 2 bases from J, with 14 bases in between. As DNA, the CDR3 is TGTGCCAGCAGCCTGGGCCTGGGGCCCTACGAGCAGTACTTC. Its protein product is CASSLGLGPYEQYF.

This clonotype was found many times. V gene TRBV5-8 combines with J gene TRBJ2-7; D might be TRBD2 (5 bases). Germline values: CDR1 SGHTS, CDR2 YDEGEE. The CDR3 covers 15 residues. Trimming removed 0 bases from V and 2 bases from J, with 12 bases in between. The chain's CDR3 is CASSLERTGAYEQYF. In nucleotides, the CDR3 is TGTGCCAGCAGCTTGGAAAGGACTGGAGCCTACGAGCAGTACTTC.

This clonotype was seen many times. The rearrangement joins TRBV7-9 to TRBJ1-2; D unresolved. CDR1 and CDR2 from the germline V gene are SEHNR and FQNEAQ (reference sequence). The V and J ends lost 1 base and 4 bases respectively, with 10 bases between them. CDR3 length: 14 amino acids. This CDR3 reads CASSLEAGVYGYTF. The CDR3 DNA reads as TGTGCCAGCAGCTTAGAGGCAGGAGTCTATGGCTACACCTTC.

Ten or more counts support this clonotype. The rearrangement uses TRBV18 and TRBJ2-2; D ambiguous. Germline V CDR1 and CDR2: KGHSH, LQKENI. The length of the CDR3 is 13 residues. V was trimmed by 10 bases and J by 4 bases, leaving 13 bases between them. CDR3 in DNA: TGTGCCACCCAGTGGCAGGCCACCGGGGAGCTGTTTTTT. It codes for CATQWQATGELFF.

A note on this clonotype: Just one base apart from a much larger clone, this may be a read error. No conserved phenylalanine or tryptophan ends this CDR3, so it is likely a read error. The V gene is TRBV20-1, the J gene TRBJ1-2, with D possibly TRBD1 on 5 matching bases. Germline CDR1 and CDR2: DFQATT and SNEGSKA (reference sequence). This CDR3 is built from 11 residues. V was clipped by 6 bases and J by 7 bases, with 12 bases between them. CDR3 protein: CSARGPGGYTL. The CDR3 DNA is TGCAGTGCCCGGGGACCTGGTGGCTACACCCTC.

This clonotype was counted at least ten times. The chain is built from TRBV12-3 or TRBV12-4 and TRBJ2-5; no clear D gene. The CDR3 sequence is 12 residues long. V was shortened by 1 base and J by 5 bases, with 5 bases between the two germline ends. CDR3 in amino acids: CASSLVLETQYF. CDR3 nucleotide sequence: TGTGCCAGCAGTTTAGTGTTGGAGACCCAGTACTTC.

As concerns this clonotype: A much larger clone differs from this one at a single base, so this may be a read error. V usage is TRBV30 and J usage is TRBJ1-5; D may be TRBD1 (6 bases). This CDR3 contains 15 residues. Germline assignment: CDR1 GTSNPN and CDR2 SVGIG (reference sequence). V was trimmed by 0 bases and J by 2 bases, leaving 11 bases between them. The CDR3 bases are TGTGCCTGGAGTGTACGGTCAGGGGGCAATCAGCCCCAGCATTTT. Its translation is CAWSVRSGGNQPQHF.

This clonotype was picked up many times. The V call is TRBV27, the J call TRBJ1-5; D is perhaps TRBD1 (6 bases). V lost 0 bases to trimming and J lost 2 bases, with 17 bases between them. This CDR3 has 18 amino acids. CDR1 is MNHEY and CDR2 is SMNVEV in the germline V gene (reference sequence). CDR3: CASSLSVRGGIGNQPQHF. CDR3 coding DNA: TGTGCCAGCAGTTTATCGGTCCGGGGGGGCATAGGCAATCAGCCCCAGCATTTT.

V gene TRBV2 combines with J gene TRBJ1-5; 7 bases fit TRBD1. The V segment lost 4 bases and the J segment 6 bases; nucleotides outside the gene matches: 6. Germline CDR1 reads SNHLY; CDR2 reads FYNNEI. The CDR3 consists of 14 residues. The CDR3 DNA reads as TGTGCCAGCAGTGGGGGGCAGGGGGGTCAGCCCCAGCATTTT. This encodes CASSGGQGGQPQHF.

This chain's CDR3 is CASSYHGGNTGELFF. The DNA for the CDR3 is TGTGCCAGCAGTTACCACGGGGGGAACACCGGGGAGCTGTTTTTT. The chain couples TRBV6-6 to TRBJ2-2, with D possibly TRBD2 on 6 matching bases. V was clipped by 2 bases and J by 1 base, with 8 bases between them. Germline values: CDR1 MNHNY, CDR2 SVGAGI (reference sequence). The CDR3 extends over 15 amino acids.

There are many counts of this clonotype. This sequence joins TRBV5-6 and TRBJ1-1; 12 nucleotides align to TRBD1. V shed 1 base, J shed 3 bases, and the junction held 10 bases outside the gene matches. The CDR3 has 18 residues. Germline V lookup: CDR1 SGHDT, CDR2 YYEEEE. CDR3 coding DNA: TGTGCCAGCAGCTTGTGGATGGGACAGGGGGCTCCAGACACTGAAGCTTTCTTT. Residues: CASSLWMGQGAPDTEAFF.

As regards this clonotype: A much more abundant neighbour one base away suggests this may be a read error. The DNA of the CDR3 is TGTGCCAGCAGTTTTGGGCACCCCAATTCACCCCACCACTTT. Translating gives CASSFGHPNSPHHF. The V and J genes are TRBV12-3 or TRBV12-4 and TRBJ1-6; D unresolved. The CDR3 consists of 14 residues.

This clonotype showed up just a few times. A single base separates this from a much larger clone, so it may be a read error. The chain has TRBV29-1 and TRBJ1-2; maybe TRBD1 (6 bases). The germline gives CDR1 SQVTM, CDR2 ANQGSEA. The CDR3 has 14 residues. The CDR3: CSVEDHPQGHGCTF. The CDR3 region has the DNA TGCAGCGTTGAAGATCACCCACAGGGACATGGCTGCACCTTC.

This clonotype was picked up many times. One junction end does not reproduce the germline sequence, and a read error may be involved. V is TRBV6-1 and J is TRBJ2-2; 9 nucleotides line up with TRBD1. CDR1 and CDR2 (germline): MNHNS, SASEGT. This CDR3 is built from 14 residues. CDR3 nucleotide sequence: TGTGCCAGCAGAGGGACAGGGAACTCCGGGGAGCTGTTTTTT. Its translation: CASRGTGNSGELFF.

This clonotype has a count of ten or more. The V and J genes are TRBV2 and TRBJ2-7; 7 bases map to TRBD2. Trimming took 2 bases from V and 2 from J; bases not matched to a gene: 12. The CDR3 spans 17 residues. Germline V gene data show CDR1 as SNHLY and CDR2 as FYNNEI. The chain's CDR3 is CASSERAGVPHPYEQYF. The CDR3 coding sequence is TGTGCCAGCAGTGAACGGGCGGGAGTCCCTCATCCCTACGAGCAGTACTTC.